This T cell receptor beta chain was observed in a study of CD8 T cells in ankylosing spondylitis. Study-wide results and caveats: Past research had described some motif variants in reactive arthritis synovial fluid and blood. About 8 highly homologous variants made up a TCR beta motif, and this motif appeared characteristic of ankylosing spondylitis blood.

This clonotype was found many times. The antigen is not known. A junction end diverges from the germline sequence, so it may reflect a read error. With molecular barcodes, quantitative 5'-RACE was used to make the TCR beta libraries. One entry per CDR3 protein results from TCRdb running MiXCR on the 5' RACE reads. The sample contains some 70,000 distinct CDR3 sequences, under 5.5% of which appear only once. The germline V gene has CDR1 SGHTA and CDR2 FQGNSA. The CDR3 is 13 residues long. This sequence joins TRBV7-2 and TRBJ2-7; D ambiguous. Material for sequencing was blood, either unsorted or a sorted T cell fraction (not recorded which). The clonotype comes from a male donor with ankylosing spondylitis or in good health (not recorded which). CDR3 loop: CVSSIDLSYEQYF. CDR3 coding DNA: TGTGTCAGCAGCATCGATCTCTCCTACGAGCAGTACTTC.